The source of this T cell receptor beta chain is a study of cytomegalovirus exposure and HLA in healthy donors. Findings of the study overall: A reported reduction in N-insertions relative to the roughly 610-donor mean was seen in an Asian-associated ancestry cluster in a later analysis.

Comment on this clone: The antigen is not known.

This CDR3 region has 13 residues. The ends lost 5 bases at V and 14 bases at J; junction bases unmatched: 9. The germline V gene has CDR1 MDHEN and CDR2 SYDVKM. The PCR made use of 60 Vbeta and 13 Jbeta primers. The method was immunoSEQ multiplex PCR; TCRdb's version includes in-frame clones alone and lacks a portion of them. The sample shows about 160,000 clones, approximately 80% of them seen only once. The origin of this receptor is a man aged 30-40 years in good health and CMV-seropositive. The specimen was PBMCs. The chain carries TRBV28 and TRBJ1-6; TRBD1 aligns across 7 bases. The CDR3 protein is CASSPDRASSLHF. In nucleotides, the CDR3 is TGTGCCAGCAGTCCTGACAGGGCGTCGTCCCTCCACTTT.